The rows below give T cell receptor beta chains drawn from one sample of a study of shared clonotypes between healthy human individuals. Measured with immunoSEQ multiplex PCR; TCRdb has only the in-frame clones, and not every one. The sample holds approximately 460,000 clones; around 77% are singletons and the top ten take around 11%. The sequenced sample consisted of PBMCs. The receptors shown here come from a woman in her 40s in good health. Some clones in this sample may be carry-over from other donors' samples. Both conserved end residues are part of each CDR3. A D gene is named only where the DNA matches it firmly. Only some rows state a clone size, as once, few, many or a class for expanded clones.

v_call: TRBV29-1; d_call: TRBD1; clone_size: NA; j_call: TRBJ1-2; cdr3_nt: TGCAGCGTTGAGAGACAGGGCGGAACCTATGGCTACACCTTC; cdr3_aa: CSVERQGGTYGYTF
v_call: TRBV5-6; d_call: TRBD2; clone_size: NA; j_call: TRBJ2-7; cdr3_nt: TGTGCCAGCAGCTTGGGAGCACCCGGGGGGGAGCAGTACTTC; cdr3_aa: CASSLGAPGGEQYF
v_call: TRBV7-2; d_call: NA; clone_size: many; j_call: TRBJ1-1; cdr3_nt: TGTGCCAGCACCACCCGGGGGGTCACTGAAGCTTTCTTT; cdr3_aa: CASTTRGVTEAFF
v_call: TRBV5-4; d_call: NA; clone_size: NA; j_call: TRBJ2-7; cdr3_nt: TGTGCCAGCAGCTTGGCGGGTAACGAGCAGTACTTC; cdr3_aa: CASSLAGNEQYF
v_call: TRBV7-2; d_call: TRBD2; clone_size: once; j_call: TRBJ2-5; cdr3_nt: TGTGCCAGCAGCCCAGTAGCGGGAGTGGAGGAGACCCAGTACTTC; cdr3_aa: CASSPVAGVEETQYF
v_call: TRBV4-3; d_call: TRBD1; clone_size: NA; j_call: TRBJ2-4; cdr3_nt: TGCGCCAGCAGCCAAGGAGGGCAGGGGGCAGACATTCAGTACTTC; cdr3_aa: CASSQGGQGADIQYF
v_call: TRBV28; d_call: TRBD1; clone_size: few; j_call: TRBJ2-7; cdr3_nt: TGTGCCAGCAGTCTAACGGGACAGGGGTCGGGCGAGCAGTACTTC; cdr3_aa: CASSLTGQGSGEQYF
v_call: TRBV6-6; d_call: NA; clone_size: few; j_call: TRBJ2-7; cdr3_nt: TGTGCCAGCAGTTACTCGGAGGGGCCCTACGAGCAGTACTTC; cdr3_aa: CASSYSEGPYEQYF
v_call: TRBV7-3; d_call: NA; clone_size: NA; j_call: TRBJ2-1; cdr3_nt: TGTGCCAGCAGCTTAATGACCTACAATGAGCAGTTCTTC; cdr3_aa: CASSLMTYNEQFF
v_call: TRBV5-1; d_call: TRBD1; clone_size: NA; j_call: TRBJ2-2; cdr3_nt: TGCGCCAGCAGCTACGGGACAGGGAACGCCGGGGAGCTGTTTTTT; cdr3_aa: CASSYGTGNAGELFF
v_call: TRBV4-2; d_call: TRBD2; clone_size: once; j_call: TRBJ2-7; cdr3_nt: TGTGCCAGCAGCCAAGGCGGGAGAAGGTACGAGCAGTACTTC; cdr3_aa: CASSQGGRRYEQYF
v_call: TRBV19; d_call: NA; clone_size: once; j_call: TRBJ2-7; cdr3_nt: TGTGCCAGTAGTATAGATTGGTCCGGATACGAGCAGTACTTC; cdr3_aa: CASSIDWSGYEQYF
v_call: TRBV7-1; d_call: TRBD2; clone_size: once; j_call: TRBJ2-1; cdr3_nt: TGTGCCAGCAGCTTCAGAACTAGCGGACACAATGAGCAGTTCTTC; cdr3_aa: CASSFRTSGHNEQFF
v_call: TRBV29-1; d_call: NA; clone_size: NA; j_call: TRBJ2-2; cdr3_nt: TGCAGCGTCCCGGGGCACGTAAACACCGGGGAGCTGTTTTTT; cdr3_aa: CSVPGHVNTGELFF
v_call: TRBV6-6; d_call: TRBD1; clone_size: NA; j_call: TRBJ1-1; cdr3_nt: TGTGCCAGCAGTTTCACTCCGGGACAGGGGGCCTTGGAAGCTTTCTTT; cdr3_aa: CASSFTPGQGALEAFF
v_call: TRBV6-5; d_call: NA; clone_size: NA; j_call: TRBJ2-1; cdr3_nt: TGTGCCAGCAGTTACTCGGCTAGGGGAAATGAGCAGTTCTTC; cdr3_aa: CASSYSARGNEQFF
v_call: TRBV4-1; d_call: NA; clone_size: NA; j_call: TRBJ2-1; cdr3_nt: TGCGCCAGCAGCCAAGGCCCTAGCGCTAATGAGCAGTTCTTC; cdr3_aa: CASSQGPSANEQFF
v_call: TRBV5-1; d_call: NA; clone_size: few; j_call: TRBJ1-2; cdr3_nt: TGCGCCAGCAGCTTGGATTACCGGGTGATACGATATGGCTACACCTTC; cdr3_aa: CASSLDYRVIRYGYTF
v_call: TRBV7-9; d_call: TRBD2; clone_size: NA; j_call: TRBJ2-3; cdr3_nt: TGTGCCAGCAGCTTCGGACTAGCGGGAGCAGATACGCAGTATTTT; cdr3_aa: CASSFGLAGADTQYF
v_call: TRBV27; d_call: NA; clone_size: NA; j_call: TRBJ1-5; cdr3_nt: TGTGCCAGCAGCTTTACAGGGAGAGGACAGCCCCAGCATTTT; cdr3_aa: CASSFTGRGQPQHF
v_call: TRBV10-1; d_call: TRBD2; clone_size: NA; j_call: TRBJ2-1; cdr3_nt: TGCGCCAGCAGTGAGTCGGGGGGTTCAGAGCGGGAGCGGTTCTTC; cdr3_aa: CASSESGGSERERFF
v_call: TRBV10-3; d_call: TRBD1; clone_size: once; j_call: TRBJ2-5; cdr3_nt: TGTGCCATCAGGGCCGGGACAGGGGACGCAGAGACCCAGTACTTC; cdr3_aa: CAIRAGTGDAETQYF
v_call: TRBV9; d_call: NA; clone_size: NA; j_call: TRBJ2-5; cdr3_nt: TGTGCCAGCAGCAAGACGGCGGGCCAAGAGACCCAGTACTTC; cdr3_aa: CASSKTAGQETQYF
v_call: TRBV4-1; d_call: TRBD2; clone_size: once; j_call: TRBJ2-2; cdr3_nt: TGCGCCAGCAGCCAAGAGCCACTAGCGATCGGGGAGCTGTTTTTT; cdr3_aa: CASSQEPLAIGELFF
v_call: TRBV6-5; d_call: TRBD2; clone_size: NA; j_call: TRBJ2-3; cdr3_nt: TGTGCCAGCAGTCGGGACTACCGCACAGATACGCAGTATTTT; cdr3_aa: CASSRDYRTDTQYF
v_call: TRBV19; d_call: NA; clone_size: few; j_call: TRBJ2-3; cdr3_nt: TGTGCCAGTAGTCCCCAGATGGGGTTGGATACGCAGTATTTT; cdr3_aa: CASSPQMGLDTQYF
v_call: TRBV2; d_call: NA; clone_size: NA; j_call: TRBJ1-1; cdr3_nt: TGTGCCAGCAGTGGACGCCGGGGGAGCACTGAAGCTTTCTTT; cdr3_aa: CASSGRRGSTEAFF
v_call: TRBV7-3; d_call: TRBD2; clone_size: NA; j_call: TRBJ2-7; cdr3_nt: TGTGCCAGCAGCTTACTTCTAGCGGGAGGGTATGAGCAGTACTTC; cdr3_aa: CASSLLLAGGYEQYF
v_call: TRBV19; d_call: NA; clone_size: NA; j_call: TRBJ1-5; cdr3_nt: TGTGCCAGTAGTCCGAGACAGCCTAATCAGCCCCAGCATTTT; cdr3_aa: CASSPRQPNQPQHF
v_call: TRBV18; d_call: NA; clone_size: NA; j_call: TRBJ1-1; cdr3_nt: TGTGCCAGCTCACCCGGTCAAACTGAAGCTTTCTTT; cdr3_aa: CASSPGQTEAFF
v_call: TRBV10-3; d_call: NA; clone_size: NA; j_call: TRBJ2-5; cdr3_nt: TGTGCCATCAGTGAGTCAGCACTCCAAGAGACCCAGTACTTC; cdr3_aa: CAISESALQETQYF
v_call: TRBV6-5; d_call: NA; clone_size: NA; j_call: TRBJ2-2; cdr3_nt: TGTGCCAGCAGTACCAACAGCCGGGGCACCGGGGAGCTGTTTTTT; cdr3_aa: CASSTNSRGTGELFF
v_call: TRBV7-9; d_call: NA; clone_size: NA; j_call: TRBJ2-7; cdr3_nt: TGTGCCAGCAGCTTAGCCCCGGGACTTCCGGGCTACGAGCAGTACTTC; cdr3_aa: CASSLAPGLPGYEQYF
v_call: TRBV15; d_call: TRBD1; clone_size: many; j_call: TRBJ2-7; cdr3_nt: TGTGCCACCAGCAGGGACAGGGTAACCGAGCAGTACTTC; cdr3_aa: CATSRDRVTEQYF
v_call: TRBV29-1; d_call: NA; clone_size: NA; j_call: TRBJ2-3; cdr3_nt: TGCAGCGTTAAATCCGAACCCACAGATACGCAGTATTTT; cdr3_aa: CSVKSEPTDTQYF
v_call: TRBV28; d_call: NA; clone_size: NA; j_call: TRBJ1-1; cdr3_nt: TGTGCCAGCAGCCCCGATCAGGGGCCGGGTGAAGCTTTCTTT; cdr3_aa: CASSPDQGPGEAFF
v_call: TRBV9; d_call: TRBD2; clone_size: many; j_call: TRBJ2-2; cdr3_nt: TGTGCCAGCAGCGTAGCGACTAGCAAGAAGCTGTTTTTT; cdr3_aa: CASSVATSKKLFF
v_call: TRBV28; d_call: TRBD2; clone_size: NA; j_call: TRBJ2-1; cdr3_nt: TGTGCCAGCAGTCTCTCTGAGGGACTAGCGGGAGGAAGACAGTTCTTC; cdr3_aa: CASSLSEGLAGGRQFF
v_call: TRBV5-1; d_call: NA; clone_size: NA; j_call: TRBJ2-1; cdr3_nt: TGCGCCAGCAGCTTAATTGAGGGTGGTGAGCAGTTCTTC; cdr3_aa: CASSLIEGGEQFF
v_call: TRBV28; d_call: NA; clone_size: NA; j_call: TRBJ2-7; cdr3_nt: TGTGCCAGCATCAGGGGTAGCGTCTCTAATCCCTACGAGCAGTACTTC; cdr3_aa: CASIRGSVSNPYEQYF
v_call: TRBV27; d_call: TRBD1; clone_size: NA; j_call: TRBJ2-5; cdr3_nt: TGTGCCAGCAGTCCCTTCCTGGACAGGGGGCGAGAGACCCAGTACTTC; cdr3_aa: CASSPFLDRGRETQYF
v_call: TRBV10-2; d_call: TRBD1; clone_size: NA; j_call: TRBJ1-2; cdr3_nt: TGCGCCAGCAATTGGTACAGGGGATATGGCTACACCTTC; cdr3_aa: CASNWYRGYGYTF
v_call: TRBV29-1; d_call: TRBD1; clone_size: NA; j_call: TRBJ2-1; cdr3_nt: TGCAGCGTGGTCAGGGGGCCAAGTTACAATGAGCAGTTCTTC; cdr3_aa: CSVVRGPSYNEQFF
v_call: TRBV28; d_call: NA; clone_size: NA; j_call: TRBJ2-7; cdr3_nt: TGTGCCAGCAAAATCGGGCTGAGCTACGAGCAGTACTTC; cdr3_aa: CASKIGLSYEQYF
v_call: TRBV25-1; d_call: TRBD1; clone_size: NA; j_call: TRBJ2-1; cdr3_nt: TGTGCCAGCAGTGGACCCGGGACAGGGGGGTTAGGTGAGCAGTTCTTC; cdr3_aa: CASSGPGTGGLGEQFF
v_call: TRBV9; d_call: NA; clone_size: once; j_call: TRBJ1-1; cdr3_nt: TGTGCCAGCAGCGTAGGCGGAGGGATGAACACTGAAGCTTTCTTT; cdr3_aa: CASSVGGGMNTEAFF
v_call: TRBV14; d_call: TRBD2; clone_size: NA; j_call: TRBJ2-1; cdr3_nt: TGTGCCAGCAGCCAAGGGGTTAGCGGGAGTTCCCACAATGAGCAGTTCTTC; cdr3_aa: CASSQGVSGSSHNEQFF
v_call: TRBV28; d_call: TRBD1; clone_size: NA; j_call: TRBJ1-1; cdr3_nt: TGTGCCAGCAGTTCCGGACAGGGCGGCACTGAAGCTTTCTTT; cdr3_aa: CASSSGQGGTEAFF
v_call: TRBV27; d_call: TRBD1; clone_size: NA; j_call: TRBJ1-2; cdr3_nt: TGTGCCAGCAGTTTCAGCAGGGGGTCCTATGGCTACACCTTC; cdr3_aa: CASSFSRGSYGYTF
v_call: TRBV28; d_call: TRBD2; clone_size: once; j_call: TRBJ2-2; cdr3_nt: TGTGCCAGCAGTTTGGGGACTATAAACACCGGGGAGCTGTTTTTT; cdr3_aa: CASSLGTINTGELFF
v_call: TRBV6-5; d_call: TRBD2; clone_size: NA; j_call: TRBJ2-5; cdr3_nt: TGTGCCAGCAGTGGGGCTAGCGGGATGGAGACCCAGTACTTC; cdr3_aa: CASSGASGMETQYF
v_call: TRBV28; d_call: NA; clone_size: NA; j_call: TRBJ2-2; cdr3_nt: TGTGCCAGCAGTTTAGGTAGCCTAGAGACCGGGGAGCTGTTTTTT; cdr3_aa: CASSLGSLETGELFF
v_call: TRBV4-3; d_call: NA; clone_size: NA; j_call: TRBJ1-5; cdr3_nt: TGCGCCAGCAGCCTTGGGACGGACAATCAGCCCCAGCATTTT; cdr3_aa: CASSLGTDNQPQHF
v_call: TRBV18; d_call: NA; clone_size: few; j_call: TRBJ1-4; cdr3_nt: TGTGCCAGCTCATTGCCGGGACCGGCAACTAATGAAAAACTGTTTTTT; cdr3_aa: CASSLPGPATNEKLFF